This T cell receptor beta chain was obtained from a study of CD39 and CD103 CD8 tumor-infiltrating T cells. Study background: Comparisons covered HPV-positive and HPV-negative HNSCC, ovarian cancer and melanoma patients. Study conclusions and caveats: Compared with DN, SP and blood memory CD8, DP TILs appeared more oligoclonal.

Germline V gene lookup returns CDR1 SGHTA and CDR2 FQGNSA. V dropped 2 bases and J dropped 9 bases, with 10 bases sitting between them. CDR3 length equals 12 residues. As to this clone: Its antigen is not identified.

The protocol was immunoSEQ multiplex PCR, while the TCRdb copy is restricted to in-frame clones and leaves out a portion. Of some 300 clones in the sample, more than 40% were seen once. For tumor-infiltrating lymphocytes, EpCAM beads were added to negative-selection T-cell enrichment of thawed cells. CD39 and CD103 defined DN, SP and DP subsets of CD3+CD4-CD8+CD45RA- TILs. The sequenced sample consisted of CD39- CD103+ CD8+ T cells sorted from the tumor. Subset given: CD103+CD39- single-positive CD45RA- CD8 T cells. The receptor's source is a human donor with melanoma. V and J are TRBV7-2 and TRBJ2-5, with TRBD1 as a possible D gene (5 bases). CDR3 coding DNA: TGTGCCAGCAGCTTACAGGGTAGTCCCCAGTACTTC. It translates to CASSLQGSPQYF.